This T cell receptor (beta chain) appears in the sequencing data of a study of CD8+ T cells in alopecia areata. This CDR3 contains 14 residues. Germline lookup yields CDR1 SGHNT and CDR2 YYREEE (reference sequence). The V end was cut by 0 bases, the J end by 0 bases, with 4 bases between. Following RNA extraction, reverse transcription yielded cDNA that acted as the sequencing template. Generated by immunoSEQ multiplex PCR, the TCRdb table keeps only in-frame clones and is missing some. The repertoire holds about 140,000 clones, with roughly 86% as singletons. Regarding this clone: Other DNA sequences in the sample encode the same CDR3.

Stated treatment: oral pan-JAK inhibitor, 5-10 mg twice daily. This clonotype was obtained from a human donor with alopecia areata. The J gene is TRBJ1-5, the V gene TRBV5-4; D is undetermined. Here the sequenced sample was CD8+ T cells sorted from blood, taken at week 4, from a patient treated with tofacitinib. CDR3 DNA sequence: TGTGCCAGCAGCTTGGGGGGTAGCAATCAGCCCCAGCATTTT. Protein sequence: CASSLGGSNQPQHF.